Shown below are 31 T cell receptor beta chains from a single sample sequenced in a study of regulatory T cells in long-lasting Graves disease (dated by TCRdb to the early 2020s). The sample's time point label, in plain terms: newly diagnosed GD, antithyroid drugs for less than 3 months. For both TCR sequencing and RNA sequencing, RNA was extracted from PBMCs in TRIzol. Library prep was done by multiplex PCR. Sequencer: Illumina HiSeq 4000. iRepertoire HTBI primers and Arm-PCR amplification of CDR3 regions were used to construct TCR beta libraries. TCRdb cleaned the public reads at Q25 with fastp, built clones with MiXCR and kept in-frame beta chains. Entries that share a CDR3 protein sequence are merged under the most common genes and DNA. Here the sample has about 620,000 distinct CDR3 sequences; 15% to 20% occur a single time. The top ten constitute approximately 20% of the sample. These data were also filed under a second study, of T cells in Graves' hyperthyroidism and ophthalmopathy.

This material consisted of peripheral blood mononuclear cells (PBMCs), taken at new diagnosis, from a patient treated with antithyroid drugs. The source of these receptors is a woman between 25 and 40 years old with Graves disease. Donor details come from another sample of the same person, matched by shared clones.

In its sample, this clonotype was seen a few times. The V gene is TRBV7-8, the J gene TRBJ1-4; TRBD1 matches at 7 bases. The CDR3 consists of 15 residues. From germline, CDR1 is SGHVS and CDR2 FQNEAQ. Trimming took 4 bases from V and 8 from J; bases not matched to a gene: 10. The CDR3 coding sequence is TGTGCCAGCAGCTCTTTGGGACAGATAGGGGAAAAACTGTTTTTT. Residues: CASSSLGQIGEKLFF.

Concerning this clonotype itself: The likely explanation is a read error, given a far larger clone one base away. The chain employs TRBV7-3 and TRBJ2-7; D perhaps matches TRBD2 (6 bases). The CDR3 sequence is 14 residues long. Trimming pared 2 bases from V and 6 bases from J, leaving 14 bases between. Per the germline V gene, CDR1 is SGHTA and CDR2 is FQGTGA. The CDR3, as DNA: TGTGCCAGCAGCTTATGGCGGGCCGGGGGCGAGCAGTACTTC. Its protein is CASSLWRAGGEQYF.

This chain connects TRBV27 to TRBJ2-2, with D possibly matching TRBD2 (6 bases). With 4 bases removed from V and 2 bases from J, the gap between germline ends came to 14 bases. CDR1 is MNHEY, CDR2 SMNVEV, per germline (reference sequence). The CDR3 totals 16 residues. CDR3 nucleotides: TGTGCCAGCAGTTGGTGGAGAGGACTAAACACCGGGGAGCTGTTTTTT. Protein product: CASSWWRGLNTGELFF.

This clonotype turned up a few times. CDR3 amino acids: CATTHPQSRATDTQYF. For the CDR3, the DNA is TGTGCCACCACTCATCCCCAGAGCAGGGCGACAGATACGCAGTATTTT. The chain couples TRBV24-1 to TRBJ2-3, with D maybe TRBD1 (5 bases). CDR3 size: 16 residues. The V end was cut by 8 bases, the J end by 3 bases, with 20 bases between. CDR1 is KGHDR, CDR2 SFDVKD, per germline.

This clonotype has a handful of counts. This may arise from a read error, as a much more abundant clone is one base away. This rearrangement joins TRBV25-1 to TRBJ1-1; the match to TRBD1 covers 10 bases. The V segment lost 6 bases and the J segment 3 bases; nucleotides outside the gene matches: 1. In germline, CDR1 is MGHDK, CDR2 SYGVNS. The CDR3 has 13 residues. In DNA form, the CDR3 reads TGTGCCAGCAGGGACAGGGGGGACACTGAAGCTTTCTTT. Its protein is CASRDRGDTEAFF. Based on the CDR3 plus reference TRBV25-1 and TRBJ1-1, the full variable domain is EADIYQTPRYLVIGTGKKITLECSQTMGHDKMYWYQQDPGMELHLIHYSYGVNSTEKGDLSSESTVSRIRTEHFPLTLESARPSHTSQYLCASRDRGDTEAFFGQGTRLTVV.

The genes are TRBV5-4 and TRBJ2-3; a possible D gene is TRBD1 (6 bases). Germline lookup yields CDR1 SGHNT and CDR2 YYREEE (reference sequence). Between the trimmed V and J ends, which lost 0 bases and 3 bases, there was a span of 11 bases. The CDR3 covers 15 residues. CDR3 nucleotide sequence: TGTGCCAGCAGCTTGGAGGGGGTTGTGACAGATACGCAGTATTTT. This gives the protein CASSLEGVVTDTQYF.

This clonotype was detected ten times or more. The chain joins TRBV24-1 to TRBJ2-1; 10 nucleotides agree with TRBD1. The CDR3 contains 15 residues. CDR1 and CDR2 (germline): KGHDR, SFDVKD. V shed 5 bases and J 10 bases; nucleotides not matched to a gene: 10. CDR3 in amino acids: CATSGGGTGAREQFF. As DNA, the CDR3 is TGTGCCACCAGTGGGGGGGGGACAGGGGCACGAGAGCAGTTCTTC.

This clonotype was picked up one time. V usage is TRBV5-1 and J usage is TRBJ2-3, with D maybe TRBD2 (6 bases). The CDR3 totals 16 residues. Germline CDR1 SGHRS, CDR2 YFSETQ. V was pared by 4 bases and J by 1 base, with 16 bases between. The CDR3 loop reads CASSPESGGGTDTQYF. DNA for the CDR3: TGCGCCAGCAGCCCGGAGAGCGGAGGGGGCACAGATACGCAGTATTTT.

This clonotype was picked up a small number of times. The chain is built from TRBV24-1 and TRBJ2-1; 9 nucleotides align to TRBD1. Per the germline V gene, CDR1 is KGHDR and CDR2 is SFDVKD. This CDR3 spans 16 amino acids. V shed 5 bases, J shed 9 bases, and the junction held 13 bases outside the gene matches. The CDR3 DNA sequence: TGTGCCACCAGTGGCCGGGACAGGGATCGGTTACTTGAGCAGTTCTTC. Translating it yields CATSGRDRDRLLEQFF.

This clonotype was seen a few times. The chain employs TRBV3-1 and TRBJ2-1, with TRBD2 matching 8 bases. The CDR3 length is 20 residues. V shed 5 bases, J shed 0 bases, and the junction held 18 bases outside the gene matches. Germline CDR1 LGHDT, CDR2 YNNKEL (reference sequence). The CDR3: CASSYRGGRGRSFSYNEQFF. CDR3 DNA sequence: TGTGCCAGCAGCTACCGGGGGGGGAGGGGTCGTTCGTTCTCCTACAATGAGCAGTTCTTC.

Ten or more counts support this clonotype. V is TRBV7-2 and J is TRBJ2-7; TRBD1 agrees at 7 bases. This CDR3 is built from 13 residues. Germline V gives CDR1 SGHTA, CDR2 FQGNSA. Germline trimming cut 3 bases from V and 3 bases from J; bases unmatched to any gene: 2. CDR3 protein: CASSFNRGYEQYF. The CDR3 DNA is TGTGCCAGCAGCTTTAACAGGGGCTACGAGCAGTACTTC.

This chain joins TRBV25-1 and TRBJ2-1; D gene ambiguous. Germline CDR1 MGHDK, CDR2 SYGVNS. The CDR3 is 11 residues long. V gave up 2 bases and J gave up 11 bases, with 7 bases separating them. CDR3 DNA sequence: TGTGCCAGCAGTGAAGGTCCGCAGCAGTTCTTC. Translated: CASSEGPQQFF.

V usage is TRBV20-1 and J usage is TRBJ2-1, with TRBD1 identical over 7 bases. The germline CDR1 and CDR2 sequences are DFQATT and SNEGSKA (reference sequence). J lost 4 bases, V lost 6 bases, and 6 bases had no gene match. The CDR3 is 13 residues long. Written as DNA, the CDR3 is TGCAGTGCCACAGGGGACCAATACAATGAGCAGTTCTTC. As protein: CSATGDQYNEQFF.

The rearrangement links TRBV25-1 to TRBJ1-4; no reliable D call. V was trimmed by 0 bases and J by 0 bases, leaving 8 bases between them. Germline V gene data show CDR1 as MGHDK and CDR2 as SYGVNS. The CDR3 has 16 amino acids. The CDR3 sequence: CASSEYKGPTNEKLFF. The CDR3 nucleotides are TGTGCCAGCAGTGAATATAAAGGGCCAACTAATGAAAAACTGTTTTTT.

This clonotype was detected once. A read error may produce the germline difference seen at one junction end. The J gene is TRBJ1-5, the V gene TRBV13; a weak D match, TRBD1 (5 bases). Germline V gives CDR1 PRHDT, CDR2 FYEKMQ (reference sequence). This CDR3 comprises 14 residues. This CDR3 is CASSRWDGLQPQHF. CDR3 coding DNA: TGCGCCAGCAGCCGCTGGGACGGCTTGCAGCCCCAGCATTTT.

The rearrangement links TRBV4-2 to TRBJ2-7; D possibly corresponds to TRBD1 (6 bases). The length of the CDR3 is 15 residues. From germline, CDR1 is LGHNA and CDR2 YNFKEQ. Trimming cost V 3 bases and J 0 bases, with 12 bases left between them. The CDR3 loop is CASSQTQGTSYEQYF. The CDR3 bases are TGTGCCAGCAGCCAGACCCAGGGGACCTCCTACGAGCAGTACTTC.

The sample holds many counts of this clonotype. The V gene is TRBV7-2, the J gene TRBJ2-7; maybe TRBD2 (5 bases). Germline V lookup: CDR1 SGHTA, CDR2 FQGNSA. This CDR3 spans 13 amino acids. V was trimmed by 2 bases and J by 4 bases, leaving 9 bases between them. The CDR3 reads CASSLSPGYEQYF. The CDR3 DNA reads TGTGCCAGCAGCTTATCTCCGGGATACGAGCAGTACTTC.

This clonotype was found many times. V gene TRBV2 combines with J gene TRBJ2-1, with TRBD2 matching 14 bases. The junction had 5 bases not matched to a gene; V was cut back by 8 bases and J by 8 bases. The CDR3 is 14 amino acids. From germline, CDR1 is SNHLY and CDR2 FYNNEI. DNA of the CDR3: TGTGCCAGCTCGGGGACTAGCGGGAGTTATGAGCAGTTCTTC. This encodes CASSGTSGSYEQFF.

This clonotype occurred a few times. The chain is built from TRBV30 and TRBJ1-2; D is possibly TRBD1 (5 bases). The CDR3 has 17 residues. V lost 3 bases and J 0 bases, leaving 20 bases between the germline ends. Germline V CDR1 and CDR2: GTSNPN, SVGIG (reference sequence). The CDR3 loop reads CAWSVRGRKQANYGYTF. The CDR3 DNA sequence: TGTGCCTGGAGCGTGAGGGGACGGAAACAAGCTAACTATGGCTACACCTTC.

This clonotype appeared a single time. With a much larger clone just one base away, this may be a read error. The CDR3 end shows no conserved phenylalanine or tryptophan, and so a read error is likely. The chain uses TRBV30 and TRBJ1-5; the D gene is possibly TRBD1 (5 bases). The germline V gene encodes CDR1 GTSNPN and CDR2 SVGIG (reference sequence). V was trimmed by 4 bases and J by 7 bases, leaving 11 bases between them. This CDR3 has 12 residues. The CDR3 sequence: CAWNMGVQPQHS. The CDR3 DNA reads as TGTGCCTGGAACATGGGGGTACAGCCCCAGCATTCT.

This clonotype was counted at least ten times. The chain recombines TRBV6-1 with TRBJ1-1; TRBD1 might be the D (5 bases). This CDR3 spans 13 amino acids. Germline V gene sequence: CDR1 MNHNS, CDR2 SASEGT. V lost 8 bases and J 5 bases, leaving 15 bases between the germline ends. CDR3: CASVLGGITEAFF. In nucleotides, the CDR3 is TGTGCCAGCGTCCTCGGGGGGATAACTGAAGCTTTCTTT.

This clonotype appeared many times. The V and J genes are TRBV6-2 or TRBV6-3 and TRBJ2-1; D gene ambiguous. This CDR3 is built from 13 residues. Germline V CDR1 and CDR2: MNHEY, SVGEGT. V was cut by 2 bases and J by 7 bases, with 9 bases left in between. CDR3 nucleotides: TGTGCCAGCAGTTACGGGCGCAGAAATGAGCAGTTCTTC. Translation gives CASSYGRRNEQFF.

This clonotype was detected many times. This rearrangement joins TRBV11-2 to TRBJ2-7; maybe TRBD1 (5 bases). The CDR3 runs 12 residues. V was shortened by 6 bases and J by 3 bases, with 9 bases between the two germline ends. Germline V gene sequence: CDR1 SGHAT, CDR2 FQNNGV. This chain's CDR3 is CASRKGLYEQYF. CDR3 nucleotide sequence: TGTGCCAGCAGAAAGGGGCTCTACGAGCAGTACTTC.

This clonotype was detected many times. The chain uses TRBV5-1 and TRBJ2-7; weak D call: TRBD1 (6 bases). Trimming stripped 0 bases from V and 5 bases from J, with 12 bases between. The CDR3 has 14 residues. Germline V gene sequence: CDR1 SGHRS, CDR2 YFSETQ. For the CDR3, the DNA is TGCGCCAGCAGCTTGGAATCAGGGGCCGACGAGCAGTACTTC. It translates to CASSLESGADEQYF.

This clonotype was counted a few times. The V gene is TRBV19, the J gene TRBJ2-7; 7 bases line up with TRBD1. The trim removed 3 bases at V and 0 bases at J, leaving 5 bases unmatched. This CDR3 spans 15 amino acids. Germline V gives CDR1 LNHDA, CDR2 SQIVND (reference sequence). The CDR3 reads CASSMVGTDSYEQYF. The CDR3 bases are TGTGCCAGTAGTATGGTCGGGACAGACTCCTACGAGCAGTACTTC.

The chain has TRBV14 and TRBJ1-6; maybe TRBD1 (6 bases). The CDR3 extends over 14 amino acids. V shed 0 bases and J shed 10 bases, with 10 bases lying between them. Germline V gene sequence: CDR1 SGHDN, CDR2 FVKESK. This chain's CDR3 is CASSQDIGGSPLHF. In DNA form, the CDR3 reads TGTGCCAGCAGCCAAGATATTGGGGGCTCACCCCTCCACTTT. Based on the CDR3 plus reference TRBV14 and TRBJ1-6, the full variable domain is EAGVTQFPSHSVIEKGQTVTLRCDPISGHDNLYWYRRVMGKEIKFLLHFVKESKQDESGMPNNRFLAERTGGTYSTLKVQPAELEDSGVYFCASSQDIGGSPLHFGNGTRLTVT.

This chain links TRBV5-1 with TRBJ2-1, with unresolved D. V was pared by 7 bases and J by 5 bases, with 19 bases between. In germline, CDR1 is SGHRS, CDR2 YFSETQ. The CDR3 has 15 residues. In DNA form, the CDR3 reads TGCGCCAGCGGTACAAGGGAAGTTATACACAATGAGCAGTTCTTC. This translates into CASGTREVIHNEQFF.

The sample holds many counts of this clonotype. A read error may produce the germline difference seen at one junction end. The chain links TRBV5-1 to TRBJ2-1; TRBD2 agrees at 8 bases. Germline CDR1 SGHRS, CDR2 YFSETQ. CDR3 length: 14 amino acids. The CDR3 nucleotides are TGCGCCAGCAGCCCCGGGGTAGCGGGAACGGGTGAGGTCTTC. Translating it yields CASSPGVAGTGEVF.

This sequence joins TRBV19 and TRBJ2-7; D perhaps matches TRBD2 (6 bases). The CDR3 covers 13 residues. Trimming removed 3 bases at V and 4 bases at J, with 10 bases between. From germline, CDR1 is LNHDA and CDR2 SQIVND (reference sequence). CDR3 nucleotides: TGTGCCAGTAGTATGGAGGGCCGATACGAGCAGTACTTC. Translated, it gives CASSMEGRYEQYF.

This clonotype appeared a few times. The V call is TRBV12-3 or TRBV12-4, the J call TRBJ2-2; D is unclear. CDR3 length: 13 residues. Trimming removed 3 bases at V and 7 bases at J, with 9 bases between. The chain's CDR3 is CASSLKSSGELFF. CDR3 sequence (DNA): TGTGCCAGCAGTTTGAAATCCAGCGGGGAGCTGTTTTTT.

At least ten counts were recorded for this clonotype. The chain joins TRBV5-1 to TRBJ1-1, with D unclear. CDR3 length: 14 residues. From germline, CDR1 is SGHRS and CDR2 YFSETQ. Trimming removed 0 bases from V and 3 bases from J, with 9 bases in between. This chain's CDR3 is CASSLEPGYTEAFF. The CDR3 region has the DNA TGCGCCAGCAGCTTGGAGCCCGGGTACACTGAAGCTTTCTTT.